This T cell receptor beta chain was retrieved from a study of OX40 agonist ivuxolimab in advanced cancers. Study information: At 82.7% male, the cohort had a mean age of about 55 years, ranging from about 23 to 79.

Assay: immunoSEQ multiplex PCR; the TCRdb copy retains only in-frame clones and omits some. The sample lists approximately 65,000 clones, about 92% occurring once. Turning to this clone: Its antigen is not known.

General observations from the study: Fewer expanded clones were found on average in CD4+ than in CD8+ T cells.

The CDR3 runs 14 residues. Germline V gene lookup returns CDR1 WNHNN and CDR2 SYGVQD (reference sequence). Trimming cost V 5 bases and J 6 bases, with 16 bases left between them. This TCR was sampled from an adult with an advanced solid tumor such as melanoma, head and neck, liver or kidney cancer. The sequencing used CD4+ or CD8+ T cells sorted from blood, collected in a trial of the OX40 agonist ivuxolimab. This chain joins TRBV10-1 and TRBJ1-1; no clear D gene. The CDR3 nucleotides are TGCGCCAGCAGTTCAGACACTTCACGGGCTGAAGCTTTCTTT. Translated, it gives CASSSDTSRAEAFF.